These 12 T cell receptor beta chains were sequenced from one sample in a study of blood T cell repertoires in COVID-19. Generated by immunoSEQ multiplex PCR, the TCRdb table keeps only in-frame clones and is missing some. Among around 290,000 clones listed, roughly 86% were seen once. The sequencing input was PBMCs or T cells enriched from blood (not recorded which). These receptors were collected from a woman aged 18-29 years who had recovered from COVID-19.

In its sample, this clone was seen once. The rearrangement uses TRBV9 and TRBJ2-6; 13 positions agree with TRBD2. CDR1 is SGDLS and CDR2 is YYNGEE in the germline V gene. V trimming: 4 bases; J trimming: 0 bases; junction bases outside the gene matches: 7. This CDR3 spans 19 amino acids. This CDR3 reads CASSPGTSGIFSGANVLTF. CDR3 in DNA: TGTGCCAGCAGCCCCGGGACTAGCGGGATTTTCTCTGGGGCCAACGTCCTGACTTTC.

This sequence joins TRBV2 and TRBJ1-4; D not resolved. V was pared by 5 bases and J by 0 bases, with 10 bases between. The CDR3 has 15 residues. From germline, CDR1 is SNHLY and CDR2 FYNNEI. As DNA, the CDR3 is TGTGCCAGCAGTCGGTTACTTGCAACTAATGAAAAACTGTTTTTT. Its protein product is CASSRLLATNEKLFF.

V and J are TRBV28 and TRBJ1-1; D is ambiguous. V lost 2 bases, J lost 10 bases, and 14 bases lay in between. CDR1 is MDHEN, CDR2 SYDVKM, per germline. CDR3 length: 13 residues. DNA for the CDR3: TGTGCCAGCAGTTTAGTCCGGGTTGTAGCAGCTTTCTTT. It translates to CASSLVRVVAAFF.

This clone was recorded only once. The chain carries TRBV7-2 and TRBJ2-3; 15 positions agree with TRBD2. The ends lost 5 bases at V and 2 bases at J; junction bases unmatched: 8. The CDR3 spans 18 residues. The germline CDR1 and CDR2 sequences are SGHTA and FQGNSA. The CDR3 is CASSQGLAGGGITDTQYF. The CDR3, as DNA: TGTGCCAGCAGCCAGGGACTAGCGGGAGGAGGGATCACAGATACGCAGTATTTT.

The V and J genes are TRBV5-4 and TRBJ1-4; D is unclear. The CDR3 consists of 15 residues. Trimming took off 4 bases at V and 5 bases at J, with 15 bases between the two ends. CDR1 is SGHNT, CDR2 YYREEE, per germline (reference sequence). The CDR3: CASSRGGRRNEKLFF. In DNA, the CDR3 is TGTGCCAGCAGCCGGGGAGGCAGGAGGAATGAAAAACTGTTTTTT.

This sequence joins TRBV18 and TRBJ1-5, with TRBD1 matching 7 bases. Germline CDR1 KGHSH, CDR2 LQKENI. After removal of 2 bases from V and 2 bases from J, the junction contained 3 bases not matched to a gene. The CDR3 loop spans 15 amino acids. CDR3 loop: CASSPSGQRNQPQHF. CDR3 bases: TGTGCCAGCTCACCATCGGGACAGCGCAATCAGCCCCAGCATTTT.

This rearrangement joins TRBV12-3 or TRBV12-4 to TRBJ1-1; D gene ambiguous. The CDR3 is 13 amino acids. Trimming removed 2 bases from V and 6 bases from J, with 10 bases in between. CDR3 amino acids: CASSLRESSEAFF. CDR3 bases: TGTGCCAGCAGTTTAAGGGAGTCGTCTGAAGCTTTCTTT.

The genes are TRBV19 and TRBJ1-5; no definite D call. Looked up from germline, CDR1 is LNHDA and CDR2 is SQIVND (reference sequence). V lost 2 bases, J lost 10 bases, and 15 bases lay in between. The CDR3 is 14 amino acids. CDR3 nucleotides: TGTGCCAGTAGTATACGGGGAAACCAGCACCCCCAGCATTTT. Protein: CASSIRGNQHPQHF.

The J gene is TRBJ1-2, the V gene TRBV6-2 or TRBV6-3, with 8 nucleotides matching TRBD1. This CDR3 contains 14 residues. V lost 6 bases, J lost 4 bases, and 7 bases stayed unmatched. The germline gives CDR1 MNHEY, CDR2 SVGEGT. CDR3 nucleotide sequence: TGTGCCAGCAGCCCACTCGGACAGGGCTATGGCTACACCTTC. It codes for CASSPLGQGYGYTF.

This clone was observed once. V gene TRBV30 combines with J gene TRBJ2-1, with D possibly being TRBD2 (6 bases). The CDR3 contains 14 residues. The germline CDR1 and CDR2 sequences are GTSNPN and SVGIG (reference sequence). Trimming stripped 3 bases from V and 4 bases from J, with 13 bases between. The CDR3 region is CAWSAGLGYNEQFF. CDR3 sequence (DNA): TGTGCCTGGAGCGCGGGGCTGGGGTACAATGAGCAGTTCTTC.

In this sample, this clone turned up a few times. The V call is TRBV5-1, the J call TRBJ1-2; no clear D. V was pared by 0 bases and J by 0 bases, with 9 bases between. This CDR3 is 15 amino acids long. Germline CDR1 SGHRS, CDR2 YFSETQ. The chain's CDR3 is CASSLVSGANYGYTF. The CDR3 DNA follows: TGCGCCAGCAGCTTGGTATCGGGTGCTAACTATGGCTACACCTTC.

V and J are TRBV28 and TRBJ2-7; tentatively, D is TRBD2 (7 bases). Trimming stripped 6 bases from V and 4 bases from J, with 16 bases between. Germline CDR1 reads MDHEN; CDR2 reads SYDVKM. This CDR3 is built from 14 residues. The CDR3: CASRGGTQPYEQYF. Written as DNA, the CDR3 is TGTGCCAGCAGGGGGGGGACACAACCATACGAGCAGTACTTC.